This TCR beta chain comes out of a study of CD8 T cells in Susac syndrome. Relapsing-remitting disease, either stable or active, was present in the treatment-naive patients who were the multiple sclerosis controls. Negative magnetic isolation gave CD8+ and CD4+ cells; FACS enriched CD8+ TEMRA. The CDR3 contains 15 residues. V was pared by 3 bases and J by 0 bases, with 11 bases between. The germline gives CDR1 SEHNR, CDR2 FQNEAQ (reference sequence). Random hexamers primed reverse transcription of about 0.5 to 1 ug RNA. Across 54 Vbeta and 13 Jbeta, TCR beta CDR3 was amplified with immunoSEQ multiplex PCR. One entry per CDR3 protein, called by TCRdb with MiXCR from the immunoSEQ multiplex PCR reads. The table has about 73,000 distinct CDR3 sequences, about 94% seen once.

This receptor was obtained from a human donor with multiple sclerosis. The sequencing sample was made of CD8+ T cells from PBMCs. The rearrangement links TRBV7-9 to TRBJ1-1; D is uncertain. The CDR3 loop reads CASSLIGLMNTEAFF. The CDR3 DNA reads as TGTGCCAGCAGCTTGATAGGGCTCATGAACACTGAAGCTTTCTTT.